This entry is about one T cell receptor (beta chain). These data are taken from a study of cytomegalovirus exposure and HLA in healthy donors. The PCR employed 60 Vbeta primers together with 13 Jbeta primers. In the authors' methods: A later analysis tallied tens of millions of unique TCR beta chains, around 10 million of them shared. Profiled with immunoSEQ multiplex PCR; TCRdb holds only in-frame clones, not every one. The V and J calls and clone size come from that table; D and trimming were worked out from the DNA. The sample lists 130,000 to 150,000 clones, around 80% occurring once. Sequencing was performed on PBMCs. The TCR sequence derives from a man aged 40-49 years in good health and CMV-seropositive.

The CDR3 sequence is CASTTGLAGDHEQFF. The CDR3 DNA reads TGTGCCAGTACCACGGGACTAGCGGGAGACCATGAGCAGTTCTTC. The chain carries TRBV19 and TRBJ2-1; 14 bases map to TRBD2. The CDR3 runs to 15 residues. Germline V gene data show CDR1 as LNHDA and CDR2 as SQIVND (reference sequence). V dropped 7 bases and J dropped 8; count of bases not matched to a gene: 7.